This passage covers 14 T cell receptor beta chains from one sample sequenced in a study of blood T cell repertoires in COVID-19. Method: immunoSEQ multiplex PCR; TCRdb's copy keeps in-frame clones and lacks some. The data hold 380,000 or so clones, with about 80% observed a single time. Input material: peripheral blood. The source of these receptors is a human donor with acute or convalescent COVID-19. The donor label of this sample is uncertain.

V and J are TRBV30 and TRBJ1-2, with TRBD1 identical over 7 bases. CDR3 size: 16 residues. Looked up from germline, CDR1 is GTSNPN and CDR2 is SVGIG (reference sequence). The V gene end was trimmed by 3 bases and the J gene end by 0 bases; junction bases not matched to a gene: 10. This CDR3 is CAWRNRGKEANYGYTF. CDR3 sequence (DNA): TGTGCCTGGAGAAACAGGGGAAAAGAGGCTAACTATGGCTACACCTTC.

The genes are TRBV9 and TRBJ1-1; 7 positions agree with TRBD1. This CDR3 spans 16 amino acids. V was pared by 3 bases and J by 2 bases, with 10 bases of the junction left unmatched. Per germline, CDR1 SGDLS and CDR2 YYNGEE. The CDR3 spells CASSERRGEINTEAFF. CDR3 sequence (DNA): TGTGCCAGCAGCGAACGCAGGGGGGAGATAAACACTGAAGCTTTCTTT.

This clone was recorded a few times. The genes are TRBV7-9 and TRBJ1-3, with D possibly being TRBD1 (6 bases). In germline, CDR1 is SEHNR, CDR2 FQNEAQ (reference sequence). The CDR3 is 14 amino acids. The V end lost 5 bases, the J end lost 3 bases, and 11 bases lay between the germline ends. In DNA, the CDR3 is TGTGCCAGCAGCATCAGGGGTGGTGGAAACACCATATATTTT. Protein: CASSIRGGGNTIYF.

The gene calls are TRBV11-2 and TRBJ2-1; D possibly corresponds to TRBD2 (6 bases). The V gene's germline CDR1 is SGHAT and CDR2 FQNNGV. V lost 0 bases and J lost 3, with 18 bases in between. The CDR3 is 18 amino acids. CDR3 nucleotides: TGTGCCAGCAGCTTAGATTTGGAGGGGTTATACCGCTACAATGAGCAGTTCTTC. As protein: CASSLDLEGLYRYNEQFF.

This chain connects TRBV2 to TRBJ1-2; the D is unclear. Germline V gene lookup returns CDR1 SNHLY and CDR2 FYNNEI. The CDR3 has 14 amino acids. V was cut by 4 bases and J by 1 base, with 10 bases left in between. The CDR3 protein is CASSVLQFNYGYTF. In nucleotides, the CDR3 is TGTGCCAGCAGTGTTCTACAGTTTAACTATGGCTACACCTTC.

This clone was counted a single time. The chain links TRBV6-1 to TRBJ1-2, with 7 bases matching TRBD1. Germline V gives CDR1 MNHNS, CDR2 SASEGT. The CDR3 is 15 residues long. Trimming took 3 bases from V and 3 from J; bases not matched to a gene: 7. CDR3 bases: TGTGCCAGCAGTGACCAACAGGGGACATACTATGGCTACACCTTC. It encodes CASSDQQGTYYGYTF.

The chain uses TRBV19 and TRBJ2-6, with 7 nucleotides matching TRBD1. There are 17 residues in the CDR3. V dropped 4 bases and J dropped 0; count of bases not matched to a gene: 6. Germline CDR1 LNHDA, CDR2 SQIVND (reference sequence). CDR3 coding DNA: TGTGCCAGTAGTACGGCAGGGGGTAGCTCTGGGGCCAACGTCCTGACTTTC. It codes for CASSTAGGSSGANVLTF.

The rearrangement joins TRBV29-1 to TRBJ1-1, with D possibly being TRBD1 (5 bases). CDR3 length: 13 residues. Germline V CDR1 and CDR2: SQVTM, ANQGSEA. Trimming left V 6 bases short and J 0 bases short, with 11 bases between. The CDR3 DNA follows: TGCAGCGTGAGGAGGGGCATGAACACTGAAGCTTTCTTT. Translating it yields CSVRRGMNTEAFF.

J is TRBJ1-2 and V is TRBV30; 7 bases are a match to TRBD1. The CDR3 is 15 amino acids. J gave up 5 bases and V 3 bases, and 12 bases lay outside the gene matches. Germline-derived CDR1 and CDR2 are GTSNPN and SVGIG (reference sequence). CDR3 region: CAWRMNRGSSYGYTF. In DNA, the CDR3 is TGTGCCTGGAGGATGAACAGGGGCTCGTCTTATGGCTACACCTTC.

The J gene is TRBJ1-1, the V gene TRBV6-5; 7 nucleotides line up with TRBD1. Germline V gives CDR1 MNHEY, CDR2 SVGAGI. Trimming at V came to 5 bases and at J to 4 bases, leaving 7 bases not matched to a gene. CDR3 length: 14 residues. CDR3 sequence reads: CASSRDREVTEAFF. CDR3 bases: TGTGCCAGCAGTCGCGACAGGGAGGTCACTGAAGCTTTCTTT.

This sequence joins TRBV28 and TRBJ1-5, with TRBD1 matching 9 bases. V lost 6 bases to trimming and J lost 1 base; unmatched junction nucleotides: 19. CDR3 length: 20 amino acids. Germline CDR1 is MDHEN and CDR2 is SYDVKM. CDR3 DNA: TGTGCCAGCAGCCTCTTTCAGACAGGGGGTAGTCGTAGGAGCAATCAGCCCCAGCATTTT. Protein product: CASSLFQTGGSRRSNQPQHF.

This chain connects TRBV6-5 to TRBJ2-2, with 11 bases aligning to TRBD2. The CDR3 length is 15 residues. The germline gives CDR1 MNHEY, CDR2 SVGAGI. The junction had 10 bases not matched to a gene; V was cut back by 7 bases and J by 9 bases. CDR3 sequence: CASTRLAGLVRELFF. CDR3 nucleotides: TGTGCCAGCACCCGACTAGCGGGACTCGTCCGGGAGCTGTTTTTT.

This clone has only one observation. The chain uses TRBV27 and TRBJ2-1; 9 bases match TRBD1. The V segment lost 4 bases and the J segment 8 bases; nucleotides outside the gene matches: 9. Germline V CDR1 and CDR2: MNHEY, SMNVEV (reference sequence). This CDR3 has 15 amino acids. The CDR3 reads CASSSTQGATDEQFF. The CDR3 DNA sequence: TGTGCCAGCAGTTCCACACAGGGGGCCACGGATGAGCAGTTCTTC.

The chain has TRBV6-1 and TRBJ2-5; TRBD1 is a possible D gene (6 bases). Germline CDR1 is MNHNS and CDR2 is SASEGT. This CDR3 is built from 14 residues. Trimming removed 3 bases at V and 1 base at J, with 9 bases between. DNA of the CDR3: TGTGCCAGCAGTGACGGACAGTTCCAAGAGACCCAGTACTTC. Its translation: CASSDGQFQETQYF.